This is a list of T cell receptor beta chains from one sample in a study of blood T cells in healthy people across ages. TCRdb redid the calling of the 5' RACE reads with MiXCR, one entry per CDR3 protein. The repertoire includes 1.4 million or so distinct CDR3 sequences, roughly 43% of them detected once, and approximately 4% sits in the top ten. Sequenced input: blood. These receptors all stem from a woman aged 18 to 35 in good health. Both conserved end residues are part of each CDR3. D genes are given only for firm matches. Not every row has a clone size; where given, it reads once, few, many or a size class.

TRBJ2-5	-	-	TRBV9	CASSAHHLGNEQYF	TGTGCCAGCAGCGCTCACCATTTGGGCAATGAGCAGTACTTC
TRBJ2-5	-	-	TRBV7-8	CASSLGTVRETQYF	TGTGCCAGCAGCTTGGGGACGGTCCGAGAGACCCAGTACTTC
TRBJ2-2	-	-	TRBV11-2	CASSLVGGSTGELFF	TGTGCCAGCAGCTTAGTTGGCGGAAGCACCGGGGAGCTGTTTTTT
TRBJ2-3	-	TRBD2	TRBV10-2	CASSDHGGGGALRTETQYF	TGCGCCAGCAGTGACCACGGGGGCGGGGGGGCCCTTCGCACAGAGACGCAGTATTTT
TRBJ2-3	-	TRBD2	TRBV20-1	CSATSGGAGDTQYF	TGCAGTGCTACTAGCGGCGGAGCGGGAGATACGCAGTATTTT
TRBJ1-1	-	-	TRBV13	CASSSRGGGLGTEAFF	TGTGCCAGCAGCTCTCGGGGAGGAGGGTTAGGGACTGAAGCTTTCTTT
TRBJ2-3	-	TRBD2	TRBV9	CASSVVRGADTQYF	TGTGCCAGCAGCGTTGTACGGGGGGCAGATACGCAGTATTTT
TRBJ1-5	-	-	TRBV5-5	CASSSEWSNQPQHF	TGTGCCAGCAGCTCCGAGTGGAGCAATCAGCCCCAGCATTTT
TRBJ2-2	few	-	TRBV24-1	CATSEGHTGELFF	TGTGCCACCAGCGAGGGTCACACCGGGGAGCTGTTTTTT
TRBJ2-1	-	-	TRBV7-3	CASSPGQTLREQLTYNEQFF	TGTGCCAGCAGCCCCGGACAGACACTACGGGAGCAATTAACCTACAATGAGCAGTTCTTC
TRBJ2-7	-	TRBD2	TRBV3-1	CASSQDGTSGAYEQYF	TGTGCCAGCAGCCAAGATGGGACTAGCGGGGCTTATGAGCAGTACTTC
TRBJ1-2	-	-	TRBV21-1	CASSNLDRNYGYTF	TGTGCCAGCAGCAATTTGGACAGGAACTATGGCTACACCTTC
TRBJ2-5	few	-	TRBV20-1	CSAAQGGQETQYF	TGCAGTGCCGCTCAGGGGGGCCAAGAGACCCAGTACTTC
TRBJ1-5	few	TRBD1	TRBV24-1	CATSDPTGGNQPQHF	TGTGCCACCAGTGACCCGACAGGGGGCAATCAGCCCCAGCATTTT
TRBJ2-5	-	-	TRBV20-1	CSVLDGHMETQYF	TGCAGTGTTTTGGACGGGCACATGGAGACCCAGTACTTC
TRBJ2-1	-	TRBD2	TRBV28	CASSIGTSGSRNEQFF	TGTGCCAGCAGTATTGGGACTAGCGGGAGTCGAAATGAGCAGTTCTTC
TRBJ2-2	-	-	TRBV20-1	CSATIRGTGELFF	TGCAGTGCAACAATTAGGGGCACCGGGGAGCTGTTTTTT
TRBJ2-2	-	-	TRBV15	CATSMGSHNTGELFF	TGTGCCACCAGCATGGGGAGTCATAACACCGGGGAGCTGTTTTTT